Listed below are T cell receptor beta chains from one sample, sequenced in a study of T cells after yellow fever vaccination. A single record per CDR3 protein comes from TCRdb applying MiXCR to the 5' RACE reads. The sample has about 320,000 distinct CDR3 sequences, approximately 11% seen once. The sequencing here drew on CD4+ T cells sorted from PBMCs, taken 45 days after the yellow fever booster vaccination. The receptors were gathered from a man aged 18-30 years who received the YFV17D yellow fever vaccine. Each CDR3 is given with its conserved first and last residue. The D gene is left open where the match is weak. The size entry is marked missing in some rows and otherwise reads once, few, many or a size class.

cdr3_aa	cdr3_nt	v_call	j_call	d_call	clone_size
CASSSTGRNEKLFF	TGCGCCAGCAGCTCTACAGGGCGCAATGAAAAACTGTTTTTT	TRBV5-1	TRBJ1-4	NA	NA
CASSKSPGIFRTDTQYF	TGTGCCAGCAGCAAATCCCCAGGTATTTTCCGCACAGATACGCAGTATTTT	TRBV21-1	TRBJ2-3	NA	NA
CSARGIISKSTDTQYF	TGCAGTGCTAGAGGAATTATCAGCAAAAGCACAGATACGCAGTATTTT	TRBV20-1	TRBJ2-3	NA	NA
CASSARQGSDGYTF	TGTGCCAGCAGTGCCCGGCAGGGTTCGGATGGCTACACCTTC	TRBV6-2/TRBV6-3	TRBJ1-2	NA	few
CASSLDFQETQYF	TGTGCCAGCAGTTTGGACTTCCAAGAGACCCAGTACTTC	TRBV11-2	TRBJ2-5	NA	NA
CASRTGGYSPLHF	TGTGCCAGCAGGACAGGGGGTTATTCACCCCTCCACTTT	TRBV12-3/TRBV12-4	TRBJ1-6	TRBD1	few
CASSYSGGGATDTQYF	TGTGCCAGCAGTTACTCAGGCGGGGGGGCTACAGATACGCAGTATTTT	TRBV6-5	TRBJ2-3	TRBD2	few
CAISESRAENNEQFF	TGTGCCATCAGTGAGTCTCGGGCGGAAAACAATGAGCAGTTCTTC	TRBV10-3	TRBJ2-1	NA	NA
CASSRGVSNTEAFF	TGCGCCAGCAGCCGAGGGGTGTCGAACACTGAAGCTTTCTTT	TRBV5-1	TRBJ1-1	NA	many
CASSGPMDEQYF	TGTGCCAGCTCCGGACCCATGGACGAGCAGTACTTC	TRBV6-6	TRBJ2-7	NA	few
CASSESAYTGELFF	TGTGCCAGCAGTGAATCGGCGTACACCGGGGAGCTGTTTTTT	TRBV25-1	TRBJ2-2	NA	many
CASSSGQGAGANVLTF	TGTGCCAGCAGCAGCGGACAGGGCGCAGGGGCCAACGTCCTGACTTTC	TRBV7-3	TRBJ2-6	TRBD1	NA
CASSYWGPLSYEQYF	TGTGCCAGCAGTTACTGGGGGCCTCTCTCCTACGAGCAGTACTTC	TRBV6-5	TRBJ2-7	NA	few
CSVRRTGELFF	TGCAGCGTCAGACGGACCGGGGAGCTGTTTTTT	TRBV29-1	TRBJ2-2	NA	many
CAIRPGFRNEKLFF	TGTGCCATCAGACCGGGGTTCAGGAATGAAAAACTGTTTTTT	TRBV10-3	TRBJ1-4	NA	few
CASSYGGLAYEQYF	TGTGCCAGCAGCTACGGCGGGTTAGCCTACGAGCAGTACTTC	TRBV11-2	TRBJ2-7	NA	few
CASSVASRGGPSGYTF	TGTGCCAGCAGCGTAGCTTCGAGAGGGGGCCCTTCAGGCTACACCTTC	TRBV9	TRBJ1-2	TRBD1	many
CASSAPGGRRGYTF	TGTGCCAGCAGTGCCCCCGGGGGGCGCAGGGGCTACACCTTC	TRBV28	TRBJ1-2	NA	NA
CASSQVTAGGYRSGNTIYF	TGTGCCAGCAGCCAAGTAACGGCAGGGGGTTACCGCTCTGGAAACACCATATATTTT	TRBV14	TRBJ1-3	TRBD1	many
CASSLMLQRGGNEQFF	TGTGCCAGCAGCTTGATGTTACAGCGGGGGGGGAATGAGCAGTTCTTC	TRBV5-4	TRBJ2-1	TRBD2	few
CASRWRGATDTQYF	TGTGCCAGCAGGTGGCGGGGGGCCACAGATACGCAGTATTTT	TRBV3-1	TRBJ2-3	TRBD2	few
CASSVAFDSNEKLFF	TGTGCCAGCAGCGTAGCGTTTGACAGCAATGAAAAACTGTTTTTT	TRBV11-2	TRBJ1-4	NA	NA
CSASPQAWNYTF	TGCAGTGCTAGTCCACAGGCATGGAACTACACCTTC	TRBV20-1	TRBJ1-2	NA	few
CASSDYRDRGKRGQPQHF	TGTGCCAGCAGTGACTACCGGGACAGGGGGAAAAGGGGTCAGCCCCAGCATTTT	TRBV6-4	TRBJ1-5	TRBD1	few
CSVGDIRSGNTIYF	TGCAGCGTGGGGGACATACGCTCTGGAAACACCATATATTTT	TRBV29-1	TRBJ1-3	NA	many
CAWNSGVARETQYF	TGTGCCTGGAACAGCGGGGTTGCGAGAGAGACCCAGTACTTC	TRBV30	TRBJ2-5	TRBD2	NA
CASSPQAGDSSGNTIYF	TGTGCCAGCTCACCCCAAGCAGGGGACAGCTCTGGAAACACCATATATTTT	TRBV18	TRBJ1-3	TRBD1	few
CASIWRTTGELFF	TGTGCCAGCATTTGGCGGACCACCGGGGAGCTGTTTTTT	TRBV28	TRBJ2-2	NA	NA
CASQLAGGLNEQFF	TGCGCCAGTCAACTAGCGGGGGGGTTGAATGAGCAGTTCTTC	TRBV5-1	TRBJ2-1	TRBD2	NA
CASSQEVGSVSGNTIYF	TGCGCCAGCAGCCAAGAAGTTGGCAGCGTCTCTGGAAACACCATATATTTT	TRBV4-3	TRBJ1-3	NA	few
CASSETSGSTDTQYF	TGTGCCAGCAGCGAAACTAGCGGCAGCACAGATACGCAGTATTTT	TRBV2	TRBJ2-3	TRBD2	NA
CATQGHSNTEAFF	TGTGCCACACAAGGACACTCGAACACTGAAGCTTTCTTT	TRBV24-1	TRBJ1-1	NA	NA
CASSPRQGRNQPQHF	TGTGCCAGTAGTCCACGACAGGGACGGAATCAGCCCCAGCATTTT	TRBV19	TRBJ1-5	TRBD1	NA
CASSYEGTLPYEQYF	TGTGCCAGCAGTTACGAGGGGACTTTGCCCTACGAGCAGTACTTC	TRBV6-5	TRBJ2-7	NA	many
CASSPWTSGTYTQYF	TGTGCCAGCAGTCCCTGGACTAGCGGGACCTATACGCAGTATTTT	TRBV27	TRBJ2-3	TRBD2	NA
CASRGQPDQPQHF	TGCGCCAGCAGAGGGCAACCCGATCAGCCCCAGCATTTT	TRBV5-1	TRBJ1-5	NA	NA
CSVDRGNTGELFF	TGCAGCGTTGATAGAGGGAACACCGGGGAGCTGTTTTTT	TRBV29-1	TRBJ2-2	NA	few
CASSLTGGPYEQYF	TGTGCCAGCAGCTTGACAGGGGGCCCCTACGAGCAGTACTTC	TRBV5-6	TRBJ2-7	TRBD1	few
CASVGGREYTEAFF	TGTGCCAGCGTGGGGGGGAGGGAGTACACTGAAGCTTTCTTT	TRBV12-3/TRBV12-4	TRBJ1-1	NA	few
CASSLGQSVWMNTEAFF	TGTGCCAGCAGTCTAGGACAGTCCGTATGGATGAACACTGAAGCTTTCTTT	TRBV12-3/TRBV12-4	TRBJ1-1	NA	NA
CASSYSGEGEKLFF	TGTGCCAGCAGTTATTCCGGGGAGGGGGAAAAACTGTTTTTT	TRBV6-5	TRBJ1-4	NA	NA
CASSERGAETQYF	TGTGCCAGCAGTGAAAGGGGAGCGGAGACCCAGTACTTC	TRBV2	TRBJ2-5	NA	few
CASSLDGLAYEQYF	TGTGCCAGCAGCTTAGATGGACTAGCCTACGAGCAGTACTTC	TRBV7-9	TRBJ2-7	TRBD2	many
CASSLTESTQYF	TGTGCCAGCAGCCTGACGGAAAGTACGCAGTATTTT	TRBV7-9	TRBJ2-3	NA	many
CASSQEGAGTHPSTDTQYF	TGTGCCAGCAGCCAAGAAGGGGCCGGGACCCATCCGAGCACAGATACGCAGTATTTT	TRBV4-2	TRBJ2-3	NA	few
CASSRTPQETQYF	TGCGCCAGCAGCCGCACACCTCAGGAGACCCAGTACTTC	TRBV4-1	TRBJ2-5	NA	few
CASSPLAGGPETQYF	TGTGCCAGCAGCCCCCTAGCGGGGGGGCCGGAGACCCAGTACTTC	TRBV4-2	TRBJ2-5	TRBD2	many
CASSQWGWGPDTQYF	TGTGCCAGCAGCCAGTGGGGATGGGGGCCAGATACGCAGTATTTT	TRBV5-8	TRBJ2-3	NA	NA
CASSYKGQALYGYTF	TGTGCCAGCAGTTACAAGGGCCAGGCCCTCTATGGCTACACCTTC	TRBV6-5	TRBJ1-2	NA	NA
CASSQGRDLFHSPLHF	TGTGCCAGCAGCCAAGGGAGGGATCTTTTCCATTCACCCCTCCACTTT	TRBV4-2	TRBJ1-6	NA	NA
CASKAGTSPDTQYF	TGTGCCAGTAAAGCCGGGACTAGCCCAGATACGCAGTATTTT	TRBV10-3	TRBJ2-3	TRBD2	few
CASTLRVRETQYF	TGTGCCAGCACCCTGAGGGTGCGGGAGACCCAGTACTTC	TRBV7-2	TRBJ2-5	NA	NA
CASSLDRLSYEQYF	TGTGCCAGCAGCTTAGACCGCCTCTCCTACGAGCAGTACTTC	TRBV7-2	TRBJ2-7	NA	few
CASSLATDTQYF	TGTGCCAGCAGCTTAGCCACAGATACGCAGTATTTT	TRBV7-2	TRBJ2-3	NA	many
CASSPYGRMNTEAFF	TGTGCCAGCAGCCCTTATGGACGTATGAACACTGAAGCTTTCTTT	TRBV14	TRBJ1-1	NA	NA
CASREGYYEQYF	TGTGCCAGCAGAGAGGGGTACTACGAGCAGTACTTC	TRBV28	TRBJ2-7	NA	many
CAWSRRLSSYEQYF	TGTGCCTGGAGTCGGCGCCTGTCTTCCTACGAGCAGTACTTC	TRBV30	TRBJ2-7	NA	few
CASSSNRGRPPLHF	TGTGCCAGCAGCTCAAATAGGGGGAGGCCACCCCTCCACTTT	TRBV11-2	TRBJ1-6	NA	NA
CASSPGPPQEAYGYTF	TGTGCCAGCAGCCCCGGGCCACCCCAAGAGGCGTATGGCTACACCTTC	TRBV7-9	TRBJ1-2	NA	NA